This TCR beta chain was captured in a study of T cells in Graves' hyperthyroidism and ophthalmopathy. Uncontrolled infection, other autoimmune disease, pregnancy or lactation excluded patients. This CDR3 has 16 residues. Germline CDR1 is SGHTA and CDR2 is FQGTGA. V lost 6 bases and J lost 4; bases outside the gene matches: 12. RNA transcripts were the template for amplifying TCR beta CDR3 regions. TCR CDR3 underwent first-round RT-PCR with the HTBI primer set. In TCRdb, the multiplex PCR reads were re-called with MiXCR into one record per CDR3 protein. The sample has roughly 350,000 distinct CDR3 sequences; about 15% are singletons. This clonotype was seen more than once but under ten times.

This sequence originates from a woman aged 30 to 39 with Graves' hyperthyroidism. The rearrangement uses TRBV7-3 and TRBJ1-3; TRBD1 aligns across 7 bases. The sequencing sample was made of blood. The CDR3, as DNA: TGTGCCAGCAGTCTCACAGGGGTTGCGACCGGAAACACCATATATTTT. It yields the protein CASSLTGVATGNTIYF. Drawing the rest from reference TRBV7-3 and TRBJ1-3, the complete variable domain is GAGVSQTPSNKVTEKGKYVELRCDPISGHTALYWYRQSLGQGPEFLIYFQGTGAADDSGLPNDRFFAVRPEGSVSTLKIQRTERGDSAVYLCASSLTGVATGNTIYFGEGSWLTVV.